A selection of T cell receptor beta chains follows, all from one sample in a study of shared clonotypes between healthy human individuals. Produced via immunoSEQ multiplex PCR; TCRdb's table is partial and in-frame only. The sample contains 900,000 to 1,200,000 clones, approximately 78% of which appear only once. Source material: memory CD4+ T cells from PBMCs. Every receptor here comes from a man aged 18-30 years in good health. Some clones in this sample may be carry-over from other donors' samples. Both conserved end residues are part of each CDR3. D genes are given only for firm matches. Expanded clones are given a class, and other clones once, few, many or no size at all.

CDR3aa: CSVGRAQETQYF; CDR3nt: TGCAGCGTTGGCCGGGCCCAAGAGACCCAGTACTTC; v_gene: TRBV29-1; abundance: NA; j_gene: TRBJ2-5; d_gene: NA
CDR3aa: CSVVGASYEQYF; CDR3nt: TGCAGCGTTGTGGGGGCCTCCTACGAGCAGTACTTC; v_gene: TRBV29-1; abundance: NA; j_gene: TRBJ2-7; d_gene: NA
CDR3aa: CASSGQAGDTDTQYF; CDR3nt: TGTGCCAGCAGCGGACAAGCGGGAGACACAGATACGCAGTATTTT; v_gene: TRBV9; abundance: NA; j_gene: TRBJ2-3; d_gene: TRBD2
CDR3aa: CASSSYSEGSNQPQHF; CDR3nt: TGTGCCAGTAGTAGCTACTCGGAGGGGAGCAATCAGCCCCAGCATTTT; v_gene: TRBV19; abundance: NA; j_gene: TRBJ1-5; d_gene: NA
CDR3aa: CASRVAGVTYNEQFF; CDR3nt: TGTGCCAGCAGGGTAGCGGGAGTAACCTACAATGAGCAGTTCTTC; v_gene: TRBV28; abundance: NA; j_gene: TRBJ2-1; d_gene: TRBD2
CDR3aa: CSSRTGVTDTQYF; CDR3nt: TGCAGCTCTCGGACAGGGGTTACAGATACGCAGTATTTT; v_gene: TRBV29-1; abundance: many; j_gene: TRBJ2-3; d_gene: TRBD1
CDR3aa: CASSDRQGKAFF; CDR3nt: TGTGCCAGCAGTGACAGGCAGGGGAAAGCTTTCTTT; v_gene: TRBV6-4; abundance: NA; j_gene: TRBJ1-1; d_gene: NA
CDR3aa: CASSGTGAGNEQFF; CDR3nt: TGTGCCAGCAGTGGGACAGGGGCGGGCAATGAGCAGTTCTTC; v_gene: TRBV6-5; abundance: NA; j_gene: TRBJ2-1; d_gene: TRBD1
CDR3aa: CASSLGAGEYNEQFF; CDR3nt: TGTGCCAGCAGCTTAGGGGCAGGAGAATACAATGAGCAGTTCTTC; v_gene: TRBV7-9; abundance: NA; j_gene: TRBJ2-1; d_gene: NA
CDR3aa: CASRLAGADTQYF; CDR3nt: TGTGCCAGCAGGCTAGCGGGGGCAGATACGCAGTATTTT; v_gene: TRBV28; abundance: NA; j_gene: TRBJ2-3; d_gene: TRBD2
CDR3aa: CASSSNPGLAGVDEQFF; CDR3nt: TGTGCCAGCAGTTCAAATCCGGGACTAGCGGGAGTTGATGAGCAGTTCTTC; v_gene: TRBV28; abundance: NA; j_gene: TRBJ2-1; d_gene: TRBD2
CDR3aa: CAISESIAVTEAFF; CDR3nt: TGTGCCATCAGTGAGTCGATCGCGGTCACTGAAGCTTTCTTT; v_gene: TRBV10-3; abundance: NA; j_gene: TRBJ1-1; d_gene: NA
CDR3aa: CASSLRGTGVTDTQYF; CDR3nt: TGTGCCAGCAGCTTACGAGGGACAGGGGTCACAGATACGCAGTATTTT; v_gene: TRBV7-6; abundance: NA; j_gene: TRBJ2-3; d_gene: TRBD1
CDR3aa: CASRDRGLAGYEQYF; CDR3nt: TGCGCCAGCAGAGACCGGGGGTTAGCAGGCTACGAGCAGTACTTC; v_gene: TRBV5-1; abundance: NA; j_gene: TRBJ2-7; d_gene: NA
CDR3aa: CASALGGTVPSNYGYTF; CDR3nt: TGTGCCAGCGCCCTGGGCGGGACAGTACCCTCTAACTATGGCTACACCTTC; v_gene: TRBV28; abundance: NA; j_gene: TRBJ1-2; d_gene: TRBD1
CDR3aa: CASSQETQYF; CDR3nt: TGTGCCAGCAGCCAAGAGACCCAGTACTTC; v_gene: TRBV4-2; abundance: once; j_gene: TRBJ2-5; d_gene: NA
CDR3aa: CASSEFQGHEQFF; CDR3nt: TGTGCCAGCAGTGAATTTCAGGGACATGAGCAGTTCTTC; v_gene: TRBV25-1; abundance: NA; j_gene: TRBJ2-1; d_gene: NA
CDR3aa: CASSRGDRAVSYEQYF; CDR3nt: TGTGCCAGCAGCCGGGGCGACAGGGCGGTATCCTACGAGCAGTACTTC; v_gene: TRBV4-2; abundance: NA; j_gene: TRBJ2-7; d_gene: TRBD1
CDR3aa: CASSPRTSGAYEQYF; CDR3nt: TGTGCCAGCAGCCCCCGGACTAGCGGAGCCTACGAGCAGTACTTC; v_gene: TRBV7-8; abundance: NA; j_gene: TRBJ2-7; d_gene: TRBD2
CDR3aa: CASSRDSYNEQFF; CDR3nt: TGCGCCAGCAGCCGGGACTCCTACAATGAGCAGTTCTTC; v_gene: TRBV5-1; abundance: NA; j_gene: TRBJ2-1; d_gene: NA
CDR3aa: CASSVRQGGLTEAFF; CDR3nt: TGTGCCAGCAGTGTCAGGCAGGGAGGATTGACTGAAGCTTTCTTT; v_gene: TRBV2; abundance: NA; j_gene: TRBJ1-1; d_gene: NA
CDR3aa: CASSYPGGSSYNEQFF; CDR3nt: TGTGCCAGCAGTTACCCCGGGGGAAGCTCCTACAATGAGCAGTTCTTC; v_gene: TRBV6-7; abundance: NA; j_gene: TRBJ2-1; d_gene: NA
CDR3aa: CASLLRQGGRDTQYF; CDR3nt: TGTGCCAGCCTTCTGAGACAGGGGGGTAGAGATACGCAGTATTTT; v_gene: TRBV28; abundance: NA; j_gene: TRBJ2-3; d_gene: TRBD1
CDR3aa: CATSRDPQGGEQYF; CDR3nt: TGTGCCACCAGCAGAGATCCTCAGGGCGGCGAGCAGTACTTC; v_gene: TRBV15; abundance: NA; j_gene: TRBJ2-7; d_gene: NA
CDR3aa: CASSRGGSISDTQYF; CDR3nt: TGTGCCAGCAGCCGCGGTGGGAGTATATCAGATACGCAGTATTTT; v_gene: TRBV25-1; abundance: NA; j_gene: TRBJ2-3; d_gene: NA
CDR3aa: CASCTGGGYTF; CDR3nt: TGTGCCAGCTGCACAGGGGGGGGCTACACCTTC; v_gene: TRBV2; abundance: NA; j_gene: TRBJ1-2; d_gene: TRBD1
CDR3aa: CASSPPLGEQYF; CDR3nt: TGTGCCAGCAGCCCCCCCCTGGGCGAGCAGTACTTC; v_gene: TRBV7-6; abundance: NA; j_gene: TRBJ2-7; d_gene: NA
CDR3aa: CASSPGTGGDGYTF; CDR3nt: TGTGCCAGCTCACCGGGGACAGGGGGAGACGGCTACACCTTC; v_gene: TRBV18; abundance: NA; j_gene: TRBJ1-2; d_gene: TRBD1
CDR3aa: CASSRPGRGPGELFF; CDR3nt: TGTGCCAGCAGCCGCCCGGGACGGGGGCCCGGGGAGCTGTTTTTT; v_gene: TRBV28; abundance: many; j_gene: TRBJ2-2; d_gene: NA
CDR3aa: CASSVAHFREGLEQFF; CDR3nt: TGTGCCAGCAGCGTAGCCCACTTCAGGGAGGGCCTCGAGCAGTTCTTC; v_gene: TRBV9; abundance: once; j_gene: TRBJ2-1; d_gene: TRBD2
CDR3aa: CASSLTASTSTDTQYF; CDR3nt: TGCGCCAGCAGCTTGACAGCATCAACTAGCACAGATACGCAGTATTTT; v_gene: TRBV5-1; abundance: NA; j_gene: TRBJ2-3; d_gene: NA
CDR3aa: CASSPRDFGEQYF; CDR3nt: TGTGCCAGCAGCCCCCGCGACTTCGGGGAGCAGTACTTC; v_gene: TRBV14; abundance: NA; j_gene: TRBJ2-7; d_gene: NA
CDR3aa: CASSLVEERYF; CDR3nt: TGTGCCAGCAGCTTAGTCGAGGAGAGGTACTTC; v_gene: TRBV7-2; abundance: NA; j_gene: TRBJ2-4; d_gene: NA
CDR3aa: CASSSIGGVGEKLFF; CDR3nt: TGTGCCAGCAGCTCTATCGGAGGGGTTGGAGAAAAACTGTTTTTT; v_gene: TRBV11-2; abundance: NA; j_gene: TRBJ1-4; d_gene: NA
CDR3aa: CASSARLGDEKLFF; CDR3nt: TGCGCCAGCAGCGCAAGACTCGGAGATGAAAAACTGTTTTTT; v_gene: TRBV5-1; abundance: NA; j_gene: TRBJ1-4; d_gene: NA
CDR3aa: CASSPGTASGANVLTF; CDR3nt: TGCGCCAGCAGCCCTGGGACCGCCTCTGGGGCCAACGTCCTGACTTTC; v_gene: TRBV4-3; abundance: NA; j_gene: TRBJ2-6; d_gene: NA
CDR3aa: CASSPGTSNQPQHF; CDR3nt: TGTGCCAGCTCACCGGGAACTAGCAATCAGCCCCAGCATTTT; v_gene: TRBV18; abundance: NA; j_gene: TRBJ1-5; d_gene: NA
CDR3aa: CASSLQSGRAGDTQYF; CDR3nt: TGTGCCAGCAGCTTACAGAGCGGGAGGGCCGGAGATACGCAGTATTTT; v_gene: TRBV7-3; abundance: NA; j_gene: TRBJ2-3; d_gene: TRBD2
CDR3aa: CASSLAARSSGYTF; CDR3nt: TGTGCCAGCAGCTTAGCAGCCCGGTCTAGTGGCTACACCTTC; v_gene: TRBV7-9; abundance: NA; j_gene: TRBJ1-2; d_gene: NA
CDR3aa: CASKGLVIQGHYGYTF; CDR3nt: TGTGCCAGCAAAGGGTTGGTGATACAGGGACACTATGGCTACACCTTC; v_gene: TRBV28; abundance: NA; j_gene: TRBJ1-2; d_gene: NA
CDR3aa: CASSSPGNEKLFF; CDR3nt: TGTGCCAGCAGCTCTCCGGGTAATGAAAAACTGTTTTTT; v_gene: TRBV6-6; abundance: few; j_gene: TRBJ1-4; d_gene: NA
CDR3aa: CASSTDPRGNTEAFF; CDR3nt: TGTGCCAGTAGTACAGACCCCCGGGGAAACACTGAAGCTTTCTTT; v_gene: TRBV19; abundance: NA; j_gene: TRBJ1-1; d_gene: NA
CDR3aa: CATRRRLFNQPQHF; CDR3nt: TGTGCCACCCGGAGACGGTTATTCAATCAGCCCCAGCATTTT; v_gene: TRBV6-4; abundance: NA; j_gene: TRBJ1-5; d_gene: NA
CDR3aa: CASSRQGGANTEAFF; CDR3nt: TGTGCCAGCAGCCGACAGGGTGGTGCGAACACTGAAGCTTTCTTT; v_gene: TRBV7-2; abundance: NA; j_gene: TRBJ1-1; d_gene: TRBD1
CDR3aa: CASSRRTGQETQYF; CDR3nt: TGTGCCAGCAGCCGACGGACAGGGCAAGAGACCCAGTACTTC; v_gene: TRBV11-2; abundance: NA; j_gene: TRBJ2-5; d_gene: TRBD1
CDR3aa: CASSLSGGTDTQYF; CDR3nt: TGTGCCAGCAGCCTTAGCGGGGGCACAGATACGCAGTATTTT; v_gene: TRBV7-2; abundance: once; j_gene: TRBJ2-3; d_gene: TRBD2
CDR3aa: CASSPNKITQYF; CDR3nt: TGTGCCAGCAGCCCAAACAAAATCACGCAGTATTTT; v_gene: TRBV7-2; abundance: NA; j_gene: TRBJ2-3; d_gene: NA
CDR3aa: CASSTHIPGQGAGGNTIYF; CDR3nt: TGTGCCAGCAGCACACACATCCCGGGACAGGGGGCGGGTGGAAACACCATATATTTT; v_gene: TRBV9; abundance: NA; j_gene: TRBJ1-3; d_gene: TRBD1